This is a list of T cell receptor beta chains from one sample in a study of blood T cell repertoires in COVID-19. This table comes from immunoSEQ multiplex PCR, and its TCRdb copy is limited to in-frame clones, with some not included. The table has about 220,000 clones, roughly 81% seen once; the top ten hold 2.9%. Sequenced input: peripheral blood. The origin of the receptors is a man aged 50-59 years who had recovered from COVID-19. Each CDR3 is given with its conserved first and last residue. Expanded clones are given a class, and other clones once, few, many or no size at all.

v_gene,abundance,j_gene,CDR3aa
TRBV19,NA,TRBJ1-5,CASSRDIYGNQPQHF
TRBV30,NA,TRBJ2-7,CAWSSVNYEQYF
TRBV7-9,few,TRBJ1-2,CASSPPGGKLGYTF
TRBV19,NA,TRBJ1-5,CASTYSRRASNQPQHF
TRBV7-9,NA,TRBJ1-1,CASSLMGGEAFF
TRBV27,few,TRBJ2-7,CASSLGGQNYEQYF
TRBV10-1,NA,TRBJ2-1,CASSEGTSGGQNEQFF
TRBV7-9,once,TRBJ2-1,CASSLTSGRGSEQFF
TRBV3-1/TRBV3-2,NA,TRBJ2-7,CASSQAAGAISYEQYF
TRBV30,NA,TRBJ1-4,CAWSARQGAGEKLFF
TRBV28,NA,TRBJ2-1,CASSFPPGGPTYNEQFF
TRBV15,NA,TRBJ1-2,CATSTSRSRVGYTF
TRBV5-1,once,TRBJ2-7,CASSWTGRVYEQYF
TRBV6-5,once,TRBJ2-3,CASSFAGAVTDTQYF
TRBV11-2,NA,TRBJ1-3,CASSPRGYSGNTIYF
TRBV6-5,NA,TRBJ1-3,CASSTRTGGGNTIYF
TRBV19,NA,TRBJ1-5,CASATGELQPQHF
TRBV29-1,once,TRBJ1-6,CSVSGTGDSPLHF
TRBV5-1,NA,TRBJ1-2,CASSLSARDGYTF
TRBV28,NA,TRBJ2-7,CASSPPGQGRYEQYF
TRBV14,NA,TRBJ1-1,CASSQLGSEAFF
TRBV29-1,NA,TRBJ1-1,CSVDTGWVNTEAFF
TRBV2,NA,TRBJ1-1,CASSEWGGDTEAFF
TRBV19,NA,TRBJ2-1,CASSLGRRGNEQFF
TRBV28,once,TRBJ2-7,CASSFRYEQYF
TRBV7-9,few,TRBJ1-5,CASSLQSNQPQHF
TRBV7-6,NA,TRBJ2-5,CASSLTPTGVKMAQYF
TRBV2,NA,TRBJ2-1,CASFPSPTRQFF
TRBV11-2,NA,TRBJ1-4,CASSLVPPGATNEKLFF
TRBV27,NA,TRBJ2-7,CASSLAGEQYF
TRBV27,NA,TRBJ1-2,CASSLSPGTGGYTF
TRBV29-1,NA,TRBJ2-7,CSVLDNKNEQYF
TRBV2,NA,TRBJ2-7,CASSEGYWDSTYEQYF
TRBV3-1/TRBV3-2,NA,TRBJ2-3,CASSRLDPGSDTQYF
TRBV9,NA,TRBJ2-3,CASSPIPTSGGTDTQYF
TRBV3-1/TRBV3-2,NA,TRBJ2-7,CASLGREGSRQYF
TRBV5-4,once,TRBJ1-1,CASVDRGYVGGTEAFF